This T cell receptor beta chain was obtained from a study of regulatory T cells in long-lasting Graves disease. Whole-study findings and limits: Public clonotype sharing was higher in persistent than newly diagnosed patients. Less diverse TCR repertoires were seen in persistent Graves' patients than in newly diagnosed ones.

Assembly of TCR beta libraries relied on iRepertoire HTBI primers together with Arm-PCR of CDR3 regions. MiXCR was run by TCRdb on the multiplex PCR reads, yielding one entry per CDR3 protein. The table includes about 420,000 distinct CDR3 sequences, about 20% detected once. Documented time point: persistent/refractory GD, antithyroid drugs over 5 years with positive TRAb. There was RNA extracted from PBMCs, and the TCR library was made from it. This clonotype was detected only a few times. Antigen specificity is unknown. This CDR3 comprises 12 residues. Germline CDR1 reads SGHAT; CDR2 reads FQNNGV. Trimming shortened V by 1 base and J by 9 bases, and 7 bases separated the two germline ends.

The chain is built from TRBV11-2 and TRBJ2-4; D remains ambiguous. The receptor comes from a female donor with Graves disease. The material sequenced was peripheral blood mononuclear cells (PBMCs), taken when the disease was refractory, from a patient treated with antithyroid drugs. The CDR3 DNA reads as TGTGCCAGCAGCTTAGGGGGTGGCATTCAGTACTTC. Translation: CASSLGGGIQYF.